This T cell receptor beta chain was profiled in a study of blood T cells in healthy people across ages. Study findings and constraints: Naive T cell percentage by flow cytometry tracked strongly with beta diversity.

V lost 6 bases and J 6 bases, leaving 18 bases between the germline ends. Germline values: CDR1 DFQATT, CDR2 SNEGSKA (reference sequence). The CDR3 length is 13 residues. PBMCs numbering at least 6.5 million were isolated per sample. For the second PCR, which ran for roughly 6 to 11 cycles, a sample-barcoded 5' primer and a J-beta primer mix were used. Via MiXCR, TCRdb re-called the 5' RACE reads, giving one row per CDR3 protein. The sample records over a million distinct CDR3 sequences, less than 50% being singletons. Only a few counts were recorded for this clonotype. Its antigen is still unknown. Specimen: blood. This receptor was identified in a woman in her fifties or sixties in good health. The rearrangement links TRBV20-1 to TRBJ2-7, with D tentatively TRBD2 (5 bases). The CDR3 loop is CSAETTFAGEQYF. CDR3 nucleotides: TGCAGTGCAGAGACTACTTTCGCAGGCGAGCAGTACTTC.